This TCR beta chain was sequenced during a study of cytomegalovirus exposure and HLA in healthy donors. Study-wide points: In a later analysis, across HLA loci, associated TCR counts were highest for DRB1, lowest for HLA-C. When analyzed later, a missense DCLRE1C variant was found to be linked to TCR beta V- and J-gene trimming.

Comment on this clone: As yet, its antigen is unknown.

60 Vbeta and 13 Jbeta primers were used in PCR. This table comes from immunoSEQ multiplex PCR, and its TCRdb copy is limited to in-frame clones, with some not included. The table has around 130,000 clones, 8.5% to 10% seen once. Trimming stripped 1 base from V and 4 bases from J, with 14 bases between. CDR3 length: 15 residues. The germline gives CDR1 LNHDA, CDR2 SQIVND (reference sequence). Specimen: PBMCs. V gene TRBV19 combines with J gene TRBJ2-7; D ambiguous. This receptor was obtained from a middle-aged man in good health and CMV-seronegative. The CDR3 DNA follows: TGTGCCAGTAGTATAGTCCCGGGTACGAAGTACGAGCAGTACTTC. Translated, it gives CASSIVPGTKYEQYF.